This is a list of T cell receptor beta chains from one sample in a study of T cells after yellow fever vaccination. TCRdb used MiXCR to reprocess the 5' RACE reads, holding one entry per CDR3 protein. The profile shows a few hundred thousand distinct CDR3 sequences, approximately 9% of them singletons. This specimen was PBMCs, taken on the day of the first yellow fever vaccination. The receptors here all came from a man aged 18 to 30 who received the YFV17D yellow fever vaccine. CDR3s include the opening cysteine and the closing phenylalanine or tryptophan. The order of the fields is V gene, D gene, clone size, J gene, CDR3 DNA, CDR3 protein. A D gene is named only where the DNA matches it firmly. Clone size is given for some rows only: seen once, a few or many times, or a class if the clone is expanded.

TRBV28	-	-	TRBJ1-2	TGTGCCAGCAGTTTTCAGAGCTATGGCTACACCTTC	CASSFQSYGYTF
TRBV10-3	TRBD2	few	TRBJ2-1	TGTGCCATCACCAAGGGACTAGCGGGGCACAATGAGCAGTTCTTC	CAITKGLAGHNEQFF
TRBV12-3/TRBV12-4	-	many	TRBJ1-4	TGTGCCAGCAGTTTGCGCGCCGGTGAAAAACTGTTTTTT	CASSLRAGEKLFF
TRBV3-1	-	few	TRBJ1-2	TGTGCCAGCAGCCGCCCAGGGTCGTATGGCTACACCTTC	CASSRPGSYGYTF
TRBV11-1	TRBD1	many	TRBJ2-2	TGTGCCAGCAGCCCTCGGACAGGGAGGACCGGGGAGCTGTTTTTT	CASSPRTGRTGELFF
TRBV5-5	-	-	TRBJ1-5	TGTGCCAGCAGCTTGGATCCGGGCATGCAGCCCCAGCATTTT	CASSLDPGMQPQHF
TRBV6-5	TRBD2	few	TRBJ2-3	TGTGCCAGCAGTTGGCAAGGGACTAGCGGACGCACAGATACGCAGTATTTT	CASSWQGTSGRTDTQYF
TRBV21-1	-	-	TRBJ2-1	TGTGCCAGCAGCAAAGCCGAGGGGGCGGCTTACTACAATGAGCAGTTCTTC	CASSKAEGAAYYNEQFF
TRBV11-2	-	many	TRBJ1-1	TGTGCCAGCAGCGTGAACACTGAAGCTTTCTTT	CASSVNTEAFF
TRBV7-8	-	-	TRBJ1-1	TGTGCCAGCAGCGCCCGTGGGGGTGACACTGAAGCTTTCTTT	CASSARGGDTEAFF
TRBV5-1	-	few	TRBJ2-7	TGCGCCAGCAGCTTGGAATCAGAGACCTACGAGCAGTACTTC	CASSLESETYEQYF
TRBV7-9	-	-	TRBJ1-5	TGTGCCAGCAGCTTAGACAGCGGGAGTCAGCCCCAGCATTTT	CASSLDSGSQPQHF
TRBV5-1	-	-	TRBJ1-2	TGCGCCAGCAGCTTGGGAGACAATAACTATGGCTACACCTTC	CASSLGDNNYGYTF
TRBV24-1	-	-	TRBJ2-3	TGTGCCACCAGTGGTCGGGTTAGCACAGATACGCAGTATTTT	CATSGRVSTDTQYF
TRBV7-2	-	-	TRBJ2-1	TGTGCCAGCAGCCCGTCACCCACTTACAATGAGCAGTTCTTC	CASSPSPTYNEQFF
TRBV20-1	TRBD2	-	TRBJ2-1	TGCAGTGCTAGAGATCCCCACCGGGGGGGCCGCAATGAGCAGTTCTTC	CSARDPHRGGRNEQFF
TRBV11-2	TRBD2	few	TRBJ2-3	TGTGCCAGCGCCGGGACTAGCGGGGGTTTAGATACGCAGTATTTT	CASAGTSGGLDTQYF
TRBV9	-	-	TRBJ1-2	TGTGCCAGCAGCCTCCGGGACACTCTCCCAGGCTACACCTTC	CASSLRDTLPGYTF
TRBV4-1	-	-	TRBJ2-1	TGCGCCAGCAGCCAAGATCGGGGCGGCCAGCAGTTCTTC	CASSQDRGGQQFF
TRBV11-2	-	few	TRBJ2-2	TGTGCCAGCAGCTTAGGTCAAGTCTCGATTGCCGGGGAGCTGTTTTTT	CASSLGQVSIAGELFF
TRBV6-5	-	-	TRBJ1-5	TGTGCCAGCAGTTACTACGGAGGTCAGCCCCAGCATTTT	CASSYYGGQPQHF
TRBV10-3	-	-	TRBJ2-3	TGTGCCATCAGTGTAGAGGCGGATACGCAGTATTTT	CAISVEADTQYF
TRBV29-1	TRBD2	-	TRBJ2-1	TGCAGCGTTGAAGGGGAAATAGCGGGCGCCGGTTACAATGAGCAGTTCTTC	CSVEGEIAGAGYNEQFF
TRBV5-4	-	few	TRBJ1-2	TGTGCCAGCAGCTCTGGTTATTCGCACTATGGCTACACCTTC	CASSSGYSHYGYTF
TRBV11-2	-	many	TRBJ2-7	TGTGCCAGCAGCCAGAGCTCCTACGAGCAGTACTTC	CASSQSSYEQYF
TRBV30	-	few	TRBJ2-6	TGTGCCTGGAGTGTACAAGTATTCAGTATATCTGGGGCCAACGTCCTGACTTTC	CAWSVQVFSISGANVLTF
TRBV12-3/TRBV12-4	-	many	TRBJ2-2	TGTGCCCTGGGAAAGGGGACCGGGGAGCTGTTTTTT	CALGKGTGELFF
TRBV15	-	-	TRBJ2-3	TGTGCCACCAAGTCGACTTTGAGGCAGTATTTT	CATKSTLRQYF
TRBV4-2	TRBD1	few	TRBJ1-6	TGTGCCAGCAGCCAACCGGGACAGGCTAAGTCACCCCTCCACTTT	CASSQPGQAKSPLHF